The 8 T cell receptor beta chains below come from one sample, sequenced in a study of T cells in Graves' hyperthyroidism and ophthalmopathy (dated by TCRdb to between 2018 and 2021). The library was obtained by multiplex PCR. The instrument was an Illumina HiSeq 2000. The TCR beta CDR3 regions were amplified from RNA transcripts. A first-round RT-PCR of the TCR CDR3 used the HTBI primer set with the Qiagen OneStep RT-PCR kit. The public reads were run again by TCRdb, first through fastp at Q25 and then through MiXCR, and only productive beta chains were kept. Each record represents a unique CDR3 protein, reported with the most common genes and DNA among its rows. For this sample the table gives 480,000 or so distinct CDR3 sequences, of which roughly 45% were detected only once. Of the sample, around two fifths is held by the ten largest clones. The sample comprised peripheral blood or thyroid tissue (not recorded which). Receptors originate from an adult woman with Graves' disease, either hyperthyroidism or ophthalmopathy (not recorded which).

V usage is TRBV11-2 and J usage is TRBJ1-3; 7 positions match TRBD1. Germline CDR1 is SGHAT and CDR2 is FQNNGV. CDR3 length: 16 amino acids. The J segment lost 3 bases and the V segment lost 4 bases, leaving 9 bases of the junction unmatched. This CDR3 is CASSSLQGEIGNTIYF. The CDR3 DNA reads TGTGCCAGCAGCTCTCTGCAGGGGGAAATTGGAAACACCATATATTTT.

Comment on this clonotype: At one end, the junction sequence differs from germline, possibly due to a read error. Here the CDR3 DNA reads TGCGCCAGCAGCCAAGATGTCGGGTCGGCCGGGGAGCTCGAAAAACTGTTTTTT. It is translated as CASSQDVGSAGELEKLFF. The rearrangement joins TRBV5-5 to TRBJ1-4; no definite D call. The CDR3 is made up of 18 amino acids. In germline, CDR1 is SGHKS, CDR2 YYEKEE (reference sequence).

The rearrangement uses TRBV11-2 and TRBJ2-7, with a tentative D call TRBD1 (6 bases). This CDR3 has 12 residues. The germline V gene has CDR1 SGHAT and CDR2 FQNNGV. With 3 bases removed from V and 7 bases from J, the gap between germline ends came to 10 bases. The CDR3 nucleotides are TGTGCCAGCAGCTTCAGGGGTTTGGAGCAGTACTTC. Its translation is CASSFRGLEQYF.

The CDR3 is CASSGGGGSYEQYF. The CDR3 DNA sequence: TGTGCCAGCAGCGGAGGCGGGGGCTCCTACGAGCAGTACTTC. This chain uses TRBV7-9 with TRBJ2-7, with 7 positions matching TRBD2. The V segment lost 5 bases and the J segment 0 bases; nucleotides outside the gene matches: 4. The CDR3 is made up of 14 amino acids. Per germline, CDR1 SEHNR and CDR2 FQNEAQ (reference sequence).

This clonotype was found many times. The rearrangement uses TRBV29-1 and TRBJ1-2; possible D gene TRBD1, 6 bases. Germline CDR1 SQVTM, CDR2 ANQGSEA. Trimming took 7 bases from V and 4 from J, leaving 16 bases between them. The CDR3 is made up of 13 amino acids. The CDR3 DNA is TGCAGCGCTTTGGACAGCTCATTCTATGGCTACACCTTC. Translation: CSALDSSFYGYTF.

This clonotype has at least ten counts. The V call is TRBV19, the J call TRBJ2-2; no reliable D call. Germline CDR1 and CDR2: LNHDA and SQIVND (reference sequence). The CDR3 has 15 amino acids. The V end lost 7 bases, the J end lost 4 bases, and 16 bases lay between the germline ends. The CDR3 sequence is CASTIMGSATGELFF. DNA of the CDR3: TGTGCCAGTACCATTATGGGCTCAGCCACCGGGGAGCTGTTTTTT.

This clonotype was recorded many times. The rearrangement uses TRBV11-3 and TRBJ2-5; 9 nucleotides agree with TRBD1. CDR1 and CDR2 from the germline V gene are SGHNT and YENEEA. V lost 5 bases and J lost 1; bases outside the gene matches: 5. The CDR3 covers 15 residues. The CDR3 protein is CASSGMGQGQETQYF. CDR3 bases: TGTGCCAGCAGCGGTATGGGACAGGGCCAAGAGACCCAGTACTTC.

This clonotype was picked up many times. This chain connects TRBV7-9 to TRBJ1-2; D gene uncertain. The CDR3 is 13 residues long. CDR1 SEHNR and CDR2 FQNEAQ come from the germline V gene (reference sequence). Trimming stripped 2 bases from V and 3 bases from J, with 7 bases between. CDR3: CASSLFGDYGYTF. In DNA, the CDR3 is TGTGCCAGCAGCTTATTCGGGGACTATGGCTACACCTTC.